The rows below give T cell receptor beta chains drawn from one sample of a study of technical replicates of blood from a few donors. Clones were read by immunoSEQ multiplex PCR, and TCRdb kept only the in-frame ones, dropping some. The profile shows approximately 70,000 clones, approximately 97% of them singletons. The sequencing input was T cells isolated from PBMCs. Receptors were obtained from a human donor in good health. Each CDR3 is given with its conserved first and last residue. D genes are given only for firm matches. Where a row states a size, it is once, few, many or the class of an expanded clone; other rows omit it.

d_call clone_size v_call cdr3_aa
TRBD1 once TRBV30 CAWTYYDRDSGYTF
TRBD1 once TRBV30 CASRGPGNEKLFF
. . TRBV6-1 CASSGLQGNTGELFF
. . TRBV30 CAWSGQYHTEAFF
. . TRBV6-1 CASSENPRGAYGYTF
. . TRBV7-2 CASSLINEQYF
TRBD1 once TRBV19 CASSAAGGGSEKLFF
TRBD1 once TRBV29-1 CSVGQGGFGGELFF
. . TRBV5-6 CASSFSGSQAFF
. . TRBV10-3 CAIRGTNNSPLHF
. . TRBV28 CASSSPGTQAFF
. once TRBV4-1 CASSQLGGQEQPQHF
. . TRBV15 CATSRDEAWGLNTDTQYF
TRBD2 . TRBV7-9 CASSVSGTSGSLGEQFF
TRBD2 . TRBV6-1 CASGGGRGADTQYF
. . TRBV21-1 CASSNGRRGEKLFF
TRBD1 . TRBV15 CATSRDRTGGNTEAFF
. . TRBV27 CASSEYRDLTGELFF
TRBD1 . TRBV15 CATSRTRDRGQPQHF
. . TRBV6-1 CACQNVGHSRGYTF
. few TRBV2 CASSSGYGQFF
. . TRBV28 CASSFSVDMNTEAFF
. once TRBV27 CASSSYRDPDYGYTF
. . TRBV6-5 CASSLIAAQETQYF
TRBD2 . TRBV6-5 CASSYSSGESSYEQYF
TRBD2 . TRBV5-6 CASSLGTSSYNEQFF
TRBD2 . TRBV9 CASSVAPSGGQETQYF
. once TRBV6-5 CASSYSQGNTEAFF
. . TRBV7-2 CASSFSGFWYEQYF
. . TRBV4-2 CASSQDGGTNEKLFF
. . TRBV28 CASSLFEENQPQHF
TRBD1 . TRBV5-1 CASSLEGTGNTGELFF
. . TRBV13 CASSLEGENTGELFF
TRBD1 . TRBV6-6 CASTLGTGINEQYF
. . TRBV29-1 CSVPAVDPAGVYQETQYF
TRBD1 . TRBV5-4 CASSLARTGYEQYF
. . TRBV5-1 CASSGGTSHEQYF
TRBD1 . TRBV6-1 CASSERLGQGLEFF
TRBD1 . TRBV10-3 CAISPTGIYGYTF
. . TRBV7-6 CASSSGVDGYTF
TRBD1 . TRBV7-9 CASSDRVPVYEQYF
. . TRBV5-8 CASSSWGRGDTEAFF
. . TRBV6-4 CASTISYEQYF
TRBD1 . TRBV29-1 CSVEDWSGGPDLAKNIQYF
. . TRBV25-1 CAVRLGRELFF
. few TRBV6-1 CASSEWAARDGDEQFF
TRBD2 . TRBV19 CASSIGRQETQYF
. . TRBV29-1 CSVEGGLNSGNTIYF